This T cell receptor beta chain appears in the sequencing data of a study of T cell responses to AZD1222 COVID-19 vaccine. Clones were read by immunoSEQ multiplex PCR, and TCRdb kept only the in-frame ones, dropping some. The sample includes over 65,000 clones, roughly nine tenths of them seen just once. Trimming took 2 bases from V and 8 from J, leaving 9 bases between them. CDR1 and CDR2 (germline): MNHNS, SASEGT. This CDR3 has 13 residues. The chain combines TRBV6-1 with TRBJ1-4; no reliable D call. This clonotype originated in an adult in good health. The sequencing used peripheral blood, collected on day 0 of AZD1222 vaccination. This chain's CDR3 is CASSELAAEKLFF. The CDR3 DNA is TGTGCCAGCAGTGAATTGGCAGCCGAAAAACTGTTTTTT.